These T cell receptor beta chains were read from a single sample in a study of T cells after yellow fever vaccination. Each CDR3 protein gets one entry after TCRdb re-called the 5' RACE reads with MiXCR. The data hold roughly 350,000 distinct CDR3 sequences, with roughly 4% observed a single time. Sequencing was performed on PBMCs, taken 5 days after the yellow fever booster vaccination. Receptor source: a man between 18 and 29 years old who received the YFV17D yellow fever vaccine. CDR3s include the opening cysteine and the closing phenylalanine or tryptophan. Fields, in order: D gene, clone size, V gene, J gene, CDR3 DNA, CDR3 protein. D genes are given only for firm matches. The size entry is marked missing in some rows and otherwise reads once, few, many or a size class.

NA	few	TRBV20-1	TRBJ1-4	TGCAGTGCGCCGAGGGACGGGGGGGAAAAACTGTTTTTT	CSAPRDGGEKLFF
NA	many	TRBV4-1	TRBJ1-6	TGCGCCAGCAGCCACCAAACGCGGGGACCAAGGTTTCGTAATTCACCCCTCCACTTT	CASSHQTRGPRFRNSPLHF
TRBD1	few	TRBV7-6	TRBJ2-1	TGTGCCAGCAGTATAGGACAGGGGAGGCTGGGCGATGAGCAGTTCTTC	CASSIGQGRLGDEQFF
NA	many	TRBV4-3	TRBJ2-3	TGCGCCAGCAGCCAAGACACAGGGCCGCAGTATTTT	CASSQDTGPQYF
NA	few	TRBV5-1	TRBJ2-2	TGCGCCAGCAGCCGTTTCGGGGGGCTGATGAACACCGGGGAGCTGTTTTTT	CASSRFGGLMNTGELFF
NA	NA	TRBV7-2	TRBJ2-7	TGTGCCAGCAGCTTAGCGGGAGTCAGAGACGAGCAGTACTTC	CASSLAGVRDEQYF
NA	many	TRBV5-1	TRBJ2-1	TGCGCCAGCAGCTTGGGTAGTAGCAATGAGCAGTTCTTC	CASSLGSSNEQFF
NA	many	TRBV6-5	TRBJ1-4	TGTGCCAGCAGTTATGGACTGATGGGGAGTGAAAAACTGTTTTTT	CASSYGLMGSEKLFF
TRBD1	NA	TRBV5-6	TRBJ2-4	TGTGCCAGCAGCGCCCGACAGGGGGGATTAAACATTCAGTACTTC	CASSARQGGLNIQYF
NA	many	TRBV5-1	TRBJ2-3	TGCGCCAGCAGCCCCATGCCCCGGACTGGGGGATTGAATACGCAGTATTTT	CASSPMPRTGGLNTQYF
NA	NA	TRBV7-9	TRBJ1-1	TGTGCCAGCAGCTTAACTGGAAGAGACACTGAAGCTTTCTTT	CASSLTGRDTEAFF
NA	NA	TRBV3-1	TRBJ2-7	TGTGCCAGCAGCCAGAGGGTCTTCGCGGGTTACGAGCAGTACTTC	CASSQRVFAGYEQYF
NA	NA	TRBV4-2	TRBJ2-1	TGTGCCAGCAGCCAAGGGGGATCGTTAGAGCAGTTCTTC	CASSQGGSLEQFF
NA	few	TRBV30	TRBJ2-1	TGTGCCTGGACCCTGCAGACTTACAATGAGCAGTTCTTC	CAWTLQTYNEQFF
NA	NA	TRBV2	TRBJ1-3	TGTGCCAGCAGGGGACTTCGGGGAAACACCATATATTTT	CASRGLRGNTIYF
TRBD1	many	TRBV4-3	TRBJ1-1	TGCGCCAGCAGCCCGGCCACAGGGGGAGCTTTCTTT	CASSPATGGAFF